This TCR beta chain was documented in a study of regulatory T cells in long-lasting Graves disease. This clonotype occurred many times. This sample's time point: newly diagnosed GD, antithyroid drugs for less than 3 months. PBMCs provided the RNA from which the TCR library was made. CDR1 and CDR2 from the germline V gene are MNHEY and SMNVEV (reference sequence). V lost 3 bases to trimming and J lost 3 bases, with 2 bases between them. This CDR3 region has 12 residues. Arm-PCR of CDR3 regions and iRepertoire HTBI primers were the basis on which TCR beta libraries were built. Using its own MiXCR run on the multiplex PCR reads, TCRdb lists one record per CDR3 protein. The sample lists approximately 400,000 distinct CDR3 sequences; 14% to 15% were seen once. The data also belong to a second study, concerning T cells in Graves' hyperthyroidism and ophthalmopathy. According to that study: Exclusion of patients followed from uncontrolled infection, other autoimmune disease, pregnancy or lactation. First-round RT-PCR with HTBI primers amplified the TCR CDR3 region.

This sequence originates from a young woman with Graves disease. The sequences come from peripheral blood mononuclear cells (PBMCs), collected at new diagnosis, from a patient treated with antithyroid drugs. The genes are TRBV27 and TRBJ2-2; D is unresolved. The CDR3 here is CASSLYTGELFF. CDR3 in DNA: TGTGCCAGCAGTTTGTACACCGGGGAGCTGTTTTTT.